A selection of T cell receptor beta chains follows, all from one sample in a study of beta chain features in type 1 diabetes. The protocol was immunoSEQ multiplex PCR, while the TCRdb copy is restricted to in-frame clones and leaves out a portion. The data show around 150,000 clones, roughly 60% seen once. Sequenced material: naive CD4+ T cells from blood. Every receptor here comes from a man aged 25-45 years with type 1 diabetes. Both conserved end residues are part of each CDR3. D genes are given only for firm matches. Not all rows give a size; the values are once, few, many and, for expanded clones, a class.

V,D,J,size,CDR3,DNA
TRBV29-1,-,TRBJ2-5,few,CSVESGSQETQYF,TGCAGCGTTGAGAGCGGTTCCCAAGAGACCCAGTACTTC
TRBV5-6,-,TRBJ2-6,-,CASSFLDSGANVLTF,TGTGCCAGCAGCTTTTTGGACTCTGGGGCCAACGTCCTGACTTTC
TRBV9,-,TRBJ2-3,once,CASSVGPRFTDTQYF,TGTGCCAGCAGCGTAGGCCCAAGGTTTACAGATACGCAGTATTTT
TRBV29-1,TRBD2,TRBJ2-7,few,CSVGREGLADYEQYF,TGCAGCGTTGGCCGTGAGGGACTAGCGGACTACGAGCAGTACTTC
TRBV30,-,TRBJ2-2,-,CAWKRGTGDTGELFF,TGTGCCTGGAAAAGGGGGACCGGGGACACCGGGGAGCTGTTTTTT
TRBV5-1,-,TRBJ2-1,-,CASSLAQGPYNEQFF,TGCGCCAGCAGCTTGGCTCAGGGGCCTTACAATGAGCAGTTCTTC
TRBV7-2,TRBD2,TRBJ2-3,few,CASSPGLAGATDTQYF,TGTGCCAGCAGCCCCGGACTAGCGGGGGCCACAGATACGCAGTATTTT
TRBV6-5,TRBD2,TRBJ2-5,-,CASSVTSGGRETQYF,TGTGCCAGCAGCGTGACTAGCGGGGGACGAGAGACCCAGTACTTC
TRBV7-6,-,TRBJ2-7,-,CASSLAGQGNYEQYF,TGTGCCAGCAGCTTAGCGGGACAAGGGAACTACGAGCAGTACTTC
TRBV10-3,TRBD2,TRBJ2-7,-,CATYGGSDEQYF,TGTGCCACCTACGGCGGGAGCGACGAGCAGTACTTC
TRBV7-9,-,TRBJ2-2,once,CASRIQEEGGELFF,TGTGCCAGCAGAATACAGGAGGAAGGCGGGGAGCTGTTTTTT
TRBV15,-,TRBJ2-5,-,CATRLSQGRETQYF,TGTGCCACCAGGTTATCGCAGGGAAGAGAGACCCAGTACTTC
TRBV29-1,TRBD1,TRBJ1-2,few,CSVWGDRVVTDGYTF,TGCAGCGTTTGGGGGGACAGGGTAGTTACGGATGGCTACACCTTC
TRBV7-9,TRBD1,TRBJ2-4,-,CASSFSGTVNIQYF,TGTGCCAGCAGCTTTTCCGGGACAGTAAACATTCAGTACTTC
TRBV7-9,-,TRBJ2-3,few,CASSLDGGERPQYF,TGTGCCAGCAGCCTCGACGGGGGCGAGCGTCCGCAGTATTTT
TRBV29-1,TRBD1,TRBJ2-1,few,CSVRDRDRYNEQFF,TGCAGCGTGAGGGACAGGGACCGATACAATGAGCAGTTCTTC
TRBV27,TRBD2,TRBJ2-3,-,CASSSFGASGRTDTQYF,TGTGCCAGCAGTTCTTTCGGGGCTAGCGGGCGGACAGATACGCAGTATTTT
TRBV30,-,TRBJ2-5,few,CAWSSRGETQYF,TGTGCCTGGAGCAGCCGAGGGGAGACCCAGTACTTC
TRBV15,-,TRBJ1-2,-,CATSRDLGYGYTF,TGTGCCACCAGCAGAGATCTTGGGTATGGCTACACCTTC
TRBV29-1,-,TRBJ2-2,few,CSVESRGGELFF,TGCAGCGTTGAATCCCGGGGCGGGGAGCTGTTTTTT
TRBV6-5,-,TRBJ2-7,-,CASSFGQSYEQYF,TGTGCCAGCAGTTTCGGACAGTCCTACGAGCAGTACTTC
TRBV20-1,-,TRBJ1-2,few,CSARLMADTF,TGCAGTGCTAGGTTAATGGCCGATACCTTC
TRBV9,-,TRBJ2-7,once,CASSVAGQGYEQYF,TGTGCCAGCAGCGTCGCGGGACAAGGCTACGAGCAGTACTTC
TRBV29-1,-,TRBJ2-3,-,CSVRTRGADTQYF,TGCAGCGTCCGGACTAGGGGGGCGGATACGCAGTATTTT
TRBV7-9,-,TRBJ2-6,-,CASSSIVGLANVLTF,TGTGCCAGCAGCTCCATAGTGGGCCTGGCCAACGTCCTGACTTTC
TRBV18,-,TRBJ2-5,few,CASSPTSRQETQYF,TGTGCCAGCTCACCGACATCCAGGCAAGAGACCCAGTACTTC
TRBV7-2,-,TRBJ2-7,-,CASSLALGEQYF,TGTGCCAGCAGCTTAGCGCTAGGGGAGCAGTACTTC
TRBV4-3,-,TRBJ2-7,-,CASSQVLSTYEQYF,TGCGCCAGCAGCCAAGTTCTGTCGACCTACGAGCAGTACTTC
TRBV4-1,-,TRBJ2-3,-,CASSQGSLAQDTQYF,TGCGCCAGCAGCCAAGGAAGCCTAGCTCAAGATACGCAGTATTTT
TRBV25-1,-,TRBJ2-5,few,CASSAASETQYF,TGTGCCAGCAGTGCCGCTTCAGAGACCCAGTACTTC
TRBV25-1,-,TRBJ2-2,-,CASWDSKNTGELFF,TGTGCCAGTTGGGACTCGAAGAACACCGGGGAGCTGTTTTTT
TRBV9,-,TRBJ2-3,-,CASSEAPYTDTQYF,TGTGCCAGCAGCGAGGCCCCCTACACAGATACGCAGTATTTT
TRBV29-1,-,TRBJ2-2,-,CSATLVQNTGELFF,TGCAGCGCAACATTGGTCCAGAACACCGGGGAGCTGTTTTTT
TRBV5-1,TRBD2,TRBJ2-5,-,CASSRAPTSGGKETQYF,TGCGCCAGCAGCCGCGCTCCGACTAGCGGGGGGAAAGAGACCCAGTACTTC
TRBV2,-,TRBJ1-5,-,CASSDSNQPQHF,TGTGCCAGCAGTGACAGCAATCAGCCCCAGCATTTT
TRBV4-3,-,TRBJ2-6,-,CASSPRPRHREDNVLTF,TGCGCCAGCAGCCCTCGTCCAAGGCACAGGGAGGACAACGTCCTGACTTTC
TRBV30,-,TRBJ2-3,-,CAWSPGPDSTDTQYF,TGTGCCTGGAGCCCGGGACCCGATAGCACAGATACGCAGTATTTT
TRBV30,-,TRBJ2-1,-,CAWSVFHEQFF,TGTGCCTGGAGTGTATTCCATGAGCAGTTCTTC
TRBV4-1,-,TRBJ2-3,few,CASSQDLRGPSTDTQYF,TGCGCCAGCAGCCAAGATCTTCGGGGGCCAAGCACAGATACGCAGTATTTT
TRBV7-2,-,TRBJ2-7,-,CASSPGGSRSYEQYF,TGTGCCAGCAGCCCTGGGGGCTCCCGCTCCTACGAGCAGTACTTC
TRBV28,TRBD2,TRBJ2-3,-,CASSPHGWLAGGTGTDTQYF,TGTGCCAGCAGTCCCCACGGATGGCTAGCGGGGGGCACAGGCACAGATACGCAGTATTTT
TRBV6-6,-,TRBJ2-7,-,CASSYWIEGTRQQYF,TGTGCCAGCAGTTACTGGATCGAAGGGACCAGGCAGCAGTACTTC
TRBV29-1,TRBD2,TRBJ2-1,-,CSVDGTTSSYNEQFF,TGCAGCGTCGACGGGACTACCTCCTCCTACAATGAGCAGTTCTTC
TRBV15,-,TRBJ2-4,-,CATRRDASARNIQYF,TGTGCCACCAGGAGAGATGCATCTGCCAGGAACATTCAGTACTTC
TRBV4-2,-,TRBJ2-6,once,CASSGLPDLAGANVLTF,TGTGCCAGCAGCGGGTTACCAGATCTTGCTGGGGCCAACGTCCTGACTTTC
TRBV18,TRBD1,TRBJ2-7,-,CASSPSFAGTGGSEQYF,TGTGCCAGCTCACCATCTTTTGCTGGGACAGGGGGTTCCGAGCAGTACTTC
TRBV30,-,TRBJ1-2,-,CAWSVRGSHGYTF,TGTGCCTGGAGTGTACGAGGGTCACACGGCTACACCTTC
TRBV7-2,-,TRBJ2-7,few,CASSESYEQYF,TGTGCCAGCAGCGAGTCGTACGAGCAGTACTTC
TRBV10-3,-,TRBJ2-5,-,CAISDTAQETQYF,TGTGCCATCAGTGATACGGCCCAAGAGACCCAGTACTTC
TRBV13,TRBD2,TRBJ2-7,few,CASSRTGLAGAEQYF,TGTGCCAGCAGCCGAACTGGACTAGCGGGGGCCGAGCAGTACTTC